The 21 T cell receptor beta chains presented below share a single source sample, sequenced in a study of blood T cell repertoires in COVID-19. Some clones are missing from TCRdb's copy, which holds only in-frame ones; the method was immunoSEQ multiplex PCR. The sample carries over 200,000 clones, around 84% recorded once. The sequenced material came from peripheral blood. These receptors were taken from a man between 45 and 60 years old with COVID-19, enrolled during active disease.

The chain recombines TRBV19 with TRBJ1-5; 9 bases are a match to TRBD1. The trim removed 4 bases at V and 2 bases at J, leaving 6 bases unmatched. Germline values: CDR1 LNHDA, CDR2 SQIVND (reference sequence). There are 16 residues in the CDR3. DNA for the CDR3: TGTGCCAGTAGTACAACAGGGGGCGCCGGCAATCAGCCCCAGCATTTT. Translation: CASSTTGGAGNQPQHF.

V usage is TRBV9 and J usage is TRBJ2-2, with D possibly being TRBD2 (6 bases). The CDR3 has 15 amino acids. V was trimmed by 0 bases and J by 5 bases, leaving 11 bases between them. Germline values: CDR1 SGDLS, CDR2 YYNGEE. CDR3 sequence: CASSVAAGRTGELFF. In DNA, the CDR3 is TGTGCCAGCAGCGTAGCGGCAGGGAGGACCGGGGAGCTGTTTTTT.

This chain uses TRBV19 with TRBJ1-2; D is unresolved. This CDR3 region has 14 residues. Germline V gene lookup returns CDR1 LNHDA and CDR2 SQIVND (reference sequence). Trimming pared 0 bases from V and 4 bases from J, leaving 9 bases between. As DNA, the CDR3 is TGTGCCAGTAGTATAGATCCGGGTTCCTATGGCTACACCTTC. Translation gives CASSIDPGSYGYTF. The variable domain in full, with the rest retrieved from reference TRBV19 and TRBJ1-2, is DGGITQSPKYLFRKEGQNVTLSCEQNLNHDAMYWYRQDPGQGLRLIYYSQIVNDFQKGDIAEGYSVSREKKESFPLTVTSAQKNPTAFYLCASSIDPGSYGYTFGSGTRLTVV.

V and J are TRBV18 and TRBJ2-1; 8 bases align to TRBD2. Germline-derived CDR1 and CDR2 are KGHSH and LQKENI. With V trimmed by 1 base and J by 0 bases, 5 bases remained unmatched. The CDR3 totals 17 residues. Here the CDR3 reads CASSPRARGDSYNEQFF. The CDR3 coding sequence is TGTGCCAGCTCACCACGGGCGCGGGGGGACTCCTACAATGAGCAGTTCTTC.

The chain employs TRBV29-1 and TRBJ1-2; D gene unclear. The CDR3 runs 12 residues. Deletions cut 6 bases from V and 6 bases from J, with 14 bases between. CDR1 is SQVTM, CDR2 ANQGSEA, per germline. CDR3 loop: CSVYHLVDGYTF. The CDR3 bases are TGCAGCGTCTACCACCTGGTAGATGGCTACACCTTC.

V is TRBV12-5 and J is TRBJ2-5, with D perhaps matching TRBD2 (6 bases). Germline V gives CDR1 LGHNT, CDR2 FRNRAP. This CDR3 contains 15 residues. V lost 1 base, J lost 1 base, and 10 bases lay in between. In DNA, the CDR3 is TGTGCTAGTGGTTTGGGGGGAGGACTCCAAGAGACCCAGTACTTC. This sequence encodes CASGLGGGLQETQYF.

The chain has TRBV11-1 and TRBJ1-3; D ambiguous. Trimming shortened V by 4 bases and J by 8 bases, and 9 bases separated the two germline ends. The germline V gene encodes CDR1 SGHAT and CDR2 FQDESV (reference sequence). CDR3 size: 12 residues. The DNA for the CDR3 is TGTGCCAGCAGCTACTCTACGGACACCATATATTTT. Its protein product is CASSYSTDTIYF.

The genes are TRBV19 and TRBJ1-1, with 9 positions matching TRBD1. This CDR3 contains 16 residues. V was clipped by 6 bases and J by 2 bases; unmatched bases: 10. Germline assignment: CDR1 LNHDA and CDR2 SQIVND (reference sequence). The CDR3 nucleotides are TGTGCCAGTAGGTCTTCCTACAGGGGGCTAAACACTGAAGCTTTCTTT. This encodes CASRSSYRGLNTEAFF.

The chain carries TRBV28 and TRBJ2-2; TRBD2 aligns across 8 bases. V lost 3 bases and J lost 3; bases outside the gene matches: 9. The germline V gene has CDR1 MDHEN and CDR2 SYDVKM. The length of the CDR3 is 17 residues. CDR3 amino acids: CASSLGTSGGDTGELFF. CDR3 DNA: TGTGCCAGCAGTTTGGGAACTTCGGGAGGGGACACCGGGGAGCTGTTTTTT.

This clone was counted once. The genes are TRBV6-5 and TRBJ1-1; TRBD1 matches at 7 bases. This CDR3 comprises 13 residues. The germline V gene has CDR1 MNHEY and CDR2 SVGAGI. Losses at the gene ends were 6 bases for V and 8 bases for J; bases not matched to a gene: 9. The CDR3 DNA reads TGTGCCAGCAGGAACCGGGGACAGCAAGAAGCTTTCTTT. Encoded protein: CASRNRGQQEAFF.

The chain employs TRBV24-1 and TRBJ2-3, with TRBD2 identical over 11 bases. V gave up 5 bases and J gave up 5 bases; unmatched junction bases: 5. CDR1 and CDR2 from the germline V gene are KGHDR and SFDVKD. The CDR3 contains 15 residues. The CDR3 reads CATSGSLAGGDTQYF. CDR3 DNA: TGTGCCACCAGTGGATCTCTAGCGGGAGGAGATACGCAGTATTTT.

The chain couples TRBV13 to TRBJ1-2; 7 bases map to TRBD1. The CDR3 consists of 13 residues. From germline, CDR1 is PRHDT and CDR2 FYEKMQ (reference sequence). The J segment lost 7 bases and the V segment lost 6 bases, leaving 8 bases of the junction unmatched. CDR3 DNA sequence: TGTGCCAGCAGAGTACAGGGGCCTGGTGGCTACACCTTC. It codes for CASRVQGPGGYTF.

This clone was observed once. The V gene is TRBV11-2, the J gene TRBJ2-2; 12 bases agree with TRBD2. With 5 bases clipped from V and 7 bases from J, the junction kept 5 bases outside the gene matches. The CDR3 contains 15 residues. Germline CDR1 is SGHAT and CDR2 is FQNNGV. CDR3 nucleotides: TGTGCCAGCAGCGGGGGACTAGCGGGTTTCGGGGAGCTGTTTTTT. Protein sequence: CASSGGLAGFGELFF.

This chain connects TRBV5-1 to TRBJ2-3; weak D call: TRBD2 (6 bases). This CDR3 spans 15 amino acids. The V gene's germline CDR1 is SGHRS and CDR2 YFSETQ. V was clipped by 4 bases and J by 2 bases, with 14 bases between them. This CDR3 is CASSLGTPFTDTQYF. In DNA form, the CDR3 reads TGCGCCAGCAGCCTCGGGACTCCCTTCACAGATACGCAGTATTTT.

This clone was detected once. V is TRBV19 and J is TRBJ2-7, with 7 bases matching TRBD1. CDR3 length equals 13 residues. The germline V gene has CDR1 LNHDA and CDR2 SQIVND (reference sequence). J was trimmed by 3 bases and V by 5 bases; bases with no gene match: 4. CDR3 nucleotide sequence: TGTGCCAGTAGTGTGGGACAGATCTACGAGCAGTACTTC. It codes for CASSVGQIYEQYF.

The chain is built from TRBV7-8 and TRBJ2-7, with TRBD2 identical over 11 bases. Germline lookup yields CDR1 SGHVS and CDR2 FQNEAQ. The junction had 21 bases not matched to a gene; V was cut back by 4 bases and J by 4 bases. CDR3 length: 20 amino acids. In DNA form, the CDR3 reads TGTGCCAGCAGCTGGGTGTGGTTAAATGCGGGGGTAGCGGGAGGGTACGAGCAGTACTTC. Its protein is CASSWVWLNAGVAGGYEQYF.

The J gene is TRBJ1-4, the V gene TRBV19, with 7 bases fitting TRBD1. V lost 4 bases, J lost 4 bases, and 6 bases stayed unmatched. The germline V gene encodes CDR1 LNHDA and CDR2 SQIVND (reference sequence). The CDR3 extends over 15 amino acids. Here the CDR3 DNA reads TGTGCCAGTAGTACAAGACAGGGTCTTAATGAAAAACTGTTTTTT. The encoded protein is CASSTRQGLNEKLFF.

The chain joins TRBV6-6 to TRBJ1-1; D might be TRBD1 (5 bases). Trimming took off 5 bases at V and 2 bases at J, with 9 bases between the two ends. CDR1 and CDR2 (germline): MNHNY, SVGAGI (reference sequence). The CDR3 has 13 amino acids. The CDR3 nucleotides are TGTGCCAGCAGTAGCCAGGGTAACACTGAAGCTTTCTTT. The encoded protein is CASSSQGNTEAFF.

This rearrangement joins TRBV3-1 (or the pseudogene TRBV3-2) to TRBJ2-3; D uncertain. This CDR3 has 13 amino acids. The V end was cut by 1 base, the J end by 5 bases, with 7 bases between. Germline values: CDR1 LGHDT, CDR2 YNNKEL (reference sequence). In DNA form, the CDR3 reads TGTGCCAGCAGCCAAGCAGTGATAGATACGCAGTATTTT. This translates into CASSQAVIDTQYF.

V usage is TRBV14 and J usage is TRBJ1-5, with D perhaps matching TRBD1 (5 bases). Germline CDR1 SGHDN, CDR2 FVKESK. V lost 3 bases, J lost 6 bases, and 9 bases lay in between. There are 13 residues in the CDR3. The CDR3 region has the DNA TGTGCCAGCAGCCAGGGGCTGGCTCAGCCCCAGCATTTT. This translates into CASSQGLAQPQHF.

The chain employs TRBV6-1 and TRBJ2-7, with 10 bases aligning to TRBD1. Trimming removed 0 bases from V and 4 bases from J; junction bases left unmatched: 3. CDR1 is MNHNS, CDR2 SASEGT, per germline. This CDR3 has 15 residues. CDR3: CASSEAGTGAYEQYF. The CDR3 DNA reads TGTGCCAGCAGTGAAGCGGGGACAGGGGCGTACGAGCAGTACTTC.